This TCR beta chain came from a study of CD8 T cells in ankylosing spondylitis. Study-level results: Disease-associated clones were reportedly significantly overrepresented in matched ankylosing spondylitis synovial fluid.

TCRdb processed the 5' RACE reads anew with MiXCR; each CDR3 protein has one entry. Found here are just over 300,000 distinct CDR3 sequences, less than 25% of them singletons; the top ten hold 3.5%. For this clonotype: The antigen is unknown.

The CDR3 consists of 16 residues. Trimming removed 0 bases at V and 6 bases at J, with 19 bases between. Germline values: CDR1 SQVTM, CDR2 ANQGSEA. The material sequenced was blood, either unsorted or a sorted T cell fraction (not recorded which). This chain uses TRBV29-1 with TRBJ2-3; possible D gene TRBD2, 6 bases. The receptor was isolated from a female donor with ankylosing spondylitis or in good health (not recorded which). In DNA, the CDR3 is TGCAGCGTTGAAGATCCAGTGACGCGTGGGGGGGATACGCAGTATTTT. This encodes CSVEDPVTRGGDTQYF.